The following is a T cell receptor beta chain sequence with its context. Its antigen is unknown. Library preparation used the immunoSEQ multiplex PCR assay. For the multiplex PCR, a mixture combining 60 forward primers for TCR Vbeta segments and 13 reverse primers for TCR Jbeta segments was used. A multiplex PCR assay on genomic DNA amplified the CDR3 region of rearranged TCR beta genes. The amplified TCR beta libraries were sequenced on the Illumina HiSeq System as 87-base-pair reads. In the paper's pipeline: In a later analysis, tens of millions of unique TCR beta chains were counted across the 650 to 700 repertoires, and roughly 11 million of these chains were shared by at least two donors. Raw reads were error-corrected and collapsed into unique sequences by a nearest-neighbor algorithm in which closely related sequences were merged to remove PCR and sequencing errors. V, D and J gene segments were assigned by aligning CDR3 sequences to IMGT reference sequences. For a sequence to be retained, a match of at least six nucleotides to both a V gene segment and a J gene segment was required. Rearrangements were called productive when the CDR3 lacked stop codons and stayed in frame with V and J; all others were non-productive. CDR3 was defined according to IMGT convention as the region running from the second conserved V-encoded cysteine to the conserved J-encoded phenylalanine. The earlier analysis of roughly 590 of the donors excluded sequences that lacked an unambiguous match to a single V gene segment. An earlier analysis of a few hundred of the donors called V segments functional above 56.7% productive rearrangements and segregating when the between-donor standard deviation exceeded 5%. A statistical classification framework was built for diagnosing cytomegalovirus status from the catalog of TCR beta chain sequences. In a later analysis, V and J genes were assigned by comparing TCR nucleotide sequences against IMGT/GENE-DB human TR gene sequences. The TCRdist pipeline was used in a later analysis to assign CDR3 sequences and most-parsimonious VDJ recombination scenarios. A later analysis defined each TCR beta chain by its CDR3 amino acid sequence plus V-gene family, and excluded reads lacking a unique V-gene family. In a later analysis, 500 to 700 highly shared, low-generation-probability nucleotide sequences were removed to address suspected cross-contamination and a sequencing artifact. In a later analysis, a clonal expansion index for each public chain was calculated from normalized within-repertoire ranks of inferred template counts. A later analysis computed generation probabilities with a VDJ recombination model fitted to out-of-frame rearrangements, and checked the results against IGoR. In a later analysis, TCR-TCR, TCR-HLA and TCR-CMV co-occurrence was scored with hypergeometric tests, and a repertoire-size bias correction was applied to TCR pairs. To estimate false discovery rates, a later analysis permuted the HLA or CMV assignments 20 times. A later analysis grouped co-occurring TCRs with DBSCAN, adding TCRdist sequence similarity when clustering within HLA-allele-positive subsets. Co-occurrence clustering excluded repertoires with fewer than 30,000 or more than 120,000 public chains, plus five with anomalous nucleotide sharing. The clones in this table, taken by TCRdb from immuneACCESS, are in-frame only. Not every clone is retained; where verified, under half of the shortfall comes from an unresolved V gene, and the cause of the rest is unknown. The V and J calls and clone size come from that table; D and trimming were worked out from the DNA. The sample's records list 140,000 to 150,000 clones. 1.5% to 2% of the sample goes to the ten largest clones.

This specimen comes from a study of cytomegalovirus exposure and HLA in healthy donors (dated by TCRdb to 2016 to 2017). With respect to the entire study: According to an earlier analysis of 587 of the donors, some 180 million T cells yielded some 110 million unique TCR beta sequences and about 280 Gb of sequence data. On average, approximately 250,000 unique TCR beta nucleotide sequences were sequenced per donor among 398 genotyped donors of the cohort, with about 17% of those sequences being non-productive. The number of typed donors differed by locus: roughly 629-640 for A, B, C, DRB1 and DQB1; some 500 for DQA1; 606 for DPA1; and about 450 for DPB1. Every repertoire in the discovery cohort had been generated on one and the same sequencing platform. A later analysis re-analyzed previously published TCR beta repertoires from approximately 670 donors and added high-resolution HLA genotyping to study TCR occurrence patterns. HLA typing covered class I and class II loci at four-digit resolution. To predict cytomegalovirus infection status, the study brought together high-throughput TCR immunosequencing, statistical association of individual TCRs with disease status, and machine learning. Of the roughly 390 genotyped donors, over 70% fell in the genetic ancestry cluster associated with self-reported Caucasian donors. Donor age, sex, ethnicity and CMV serostatus were compiled together with the repertoire data. Because of strong linkage in the cohort, five DR-DQ haplotypes were treated as single units for association and clustering. In the later analysis, no new phenotypic data were used to find candidate immune exposures; instead, reliance was placed on TCR beta sequences and their occurrence across donors. About 280 gigabases of sequencing data and approximately 85 million unique TCR sequences were included in an early release covering around 600 HLA-typed donors. The study was designed to test whether signatures of past pathogen exposure could be identified by cataloging public T cell receptors. An earlier analysis of fewer than 750 of the donors used high-throughput TCR beta sequencing to judge whether each TCR beta V gene segment behaved as functional or pseudogenic. Genome-wide SNP genotypes for about 60% of the 666 donors were used in a later genetic analysis, which treated that subset as a discovery cohort. The study used immunosequencing to profile the T cell repertoires of some 600 subjects and linked those repertoires to cytomegalovirus serostatus. In addition to the first cohort of hundreds of subjects, a separate validation cohort of 120 different subjects was used.

Broad study findings and their caveats: Compared with equally common non-associated chains, HLA-associated TCR beta chains in a later analysis were more clonally expanded and had lower generation probabilities. Because HLA typing was missing for some donors at each locus, association tests included only the typed subset. The sequencing pipeline was judged likely to have produced a cluster of highly shared sequence variants as a technical artifact. In a later analysis, several top co-occurrence clusters were reported to appear linked to parvovirus B19, influenza, CMV and Epstein-Barr virus. In a later analysis, most CMV-associated TCR beta chains were found to appear HLA-restricted, with HLA associations seemingly driven largely by CMV exposure. Correlated functional status among segregating V segments might reflect linkage disequilibrium, but an unknown experimental factor could not be ruled out. Cytomegalovirus status was reported to be diagnosed by the classifier with high specificity and sensitivity in both the original and validation cohorts. A later genetic analysis associated a missense DCLRE1C variant with V-gene and J-gene trimming of TCR beta chains, and an independent cohort replicated the association. Most TCR sequences were observed very rarely across donors, whereas some public TCRs were present in many individuals. Because the 87-base-pair reads could not distinguish some IMGT-functional V segments, including TRBV6-2 and TRBV6-3, those segments were excluded. When HLA alleles, especially DR and DQ, strongly co-occurred, attributing TCR associations to individual alleles was difficult. The study gave a list of 150 to 200 TCR beta chains associated with cytomegalovirus. Specific HLA alleles were associated with 15,000 to 20,000 TCR beta sequences at a false discovery rate of 0.05 in a later analysis. Because counts were too low, roughly 18 rarely observed V segments, including chromosome 9 orphons, were left out of the earlier analysis of roughly 600 of the donors. A further reported finding was that TCR beta sequences accurately predicted the HLA-A and HLA-B alleles for most subjects in the first cohort. A later analysis found that TCR association rates varied across HLA loci, with DRB1 alleles showing the most associated TCRs and HLA-C alleles the fewest. The cohort was sequenced for TCR beta chains only, and without alpha or paired-chain data the features that could be detected were limited. For the cohort, immune exposure information was limited to CMV serostatus. Sequencing depth was assumed to be roughly uniform across donors in the presence/absence analyses, though that assumption may not hold. According to the authors, the approach could potentially be generalized to other disease states and immunological phenotypes. Broadly in line with IMGT annotations, most TCR beta V segments showed up in productive rearrangements about 87% or about 30% of the time in an earlier analysis of roughly 590 of the donors. According to a later genetic analysis, donors in an Asian-associated ancestry cluster had fewer N-insertions in productive TCRs than the approximately 700-donor mean. In vitro tests confirmed that a few of the cytomegalovirus-associated TCR beta chains recognize cytomegalovirus antigens.

Taken from the germline V gene, the CDR1 and CDR2 loops are SGHRS and YFSETQ. The CDR3 numbers 16 residues from cysteine through phenylalanine. The kept DNA is CDR3 alone, 48 bases in frame from the first base. Trimming costs V 0 bases and J 5 bases, and their ends lie 15 bases apart. The cohort was made up of approximately 670 healthy bone marrow donors. All cohort members were sampled while nominally healthy, although unrecorded immune exposures were likely present. The donor tested CMV seronegative, placing the donor among the 352 seronegative members of the cohort. A peripheral blood sample was collected from each donor, and TCR beta sequencing was performed on peripheral blood mononuclear cells. The Qiagen DNeasy Blood Extraction Kit was used to extract genomic DNA from the blood cell samples.

The clonotype was recovered from a woman between 45 and 60 years old in good health and CMV-seronegative. The chain links TRBV5-1 with TRBJ2-1; TRBD2 could be the D gene, as 6 bases match. The sample consisted of PBMCs. The CDR3 reads CASSLGAGRVDNEQFF. The DNA sequence is given as TGCGCCAGCAGCTTGGGGGCGGGAAGGGTTGACAATGAGCAGTTCTTC.